The 16 T cell receptor beta chains below were found in one sample sequenced in a study of blood T cell repertoires in COVID-19. The protocol was immunoSEQ multiplex PCR, while the TCRdb copy is restricted to in-frame clones and leaves out a portion. This table has approximately 100,000 clones, about 89% appearing once. The material sequenced was peripheral blood. These receptors all come from a man between 60 and 70 years old with acute or convalescent COVID-19.

The V and J genes are TRBV6-5 and TRBJ1-1; maybe TRBD1 (6 bases). Trimming pared 10 bases from V and 4 bases from J, leaving 19 bases between. The CDR3 contains 14 residues. The germline V gene encodes CDR1 MNHEY and CDR2 SVGAGI. The chain's CDR3 is CANGPAGAVTEAFF. In nucleotides, the CDR3 is TGTGCCAACGGGCCCGCGGGGGCGGTCACTGAAGCTTTCTTT.

This chain links TRBV24-1 with TRBJ1-4; a possible D gene is TRBD1 (6 bases). Germline CDR1 reads KGHDR; CDR2 reads SFDVKD. The CDR3 consists of 13 residues. V lost 9 bases, J lost 6 bases, and 13 bases lay in between. The CDR3 is CATSTGIDEKLFF. In nucleotides, the CDR3 is TGTGCCACCTCCACAGGGATAGATGAAAAACTGTTTTTT.

The chain is built from TRBV19 and TRBJ2-1, with 10 bases that match TRBD2. The V gene's germline CDR1 is LNHDA and CDR2 SQIVND (reference sequence). J was trimmed by 4 bases and V by 0 bases; bases with no gene match: 3. This CDR3 contains 16 residues. The CDR3 region has the DNA TGTGCCAGTAGTATAGAGTTTAGCGGGGGGTACAATGAGCAGTTCTTC. It encodes CASSIEFSGGYNEQFF.

The rearrangement links TRBV24-1 to TRBJ1-2, with a tentative D call TRBD1 (5 bases). V lost 1 base to trimming and J lost 2 bases, with 7 bases between them. Looked up from germline, CDR1 is KGHDR and CDR2 is SFDVKD. The CDR3 is 14 residues long. The CDR3 bases are TGTGCCACCAGTGATTTACGGGGGAACTATGGCTACACCTTC. Its protein product is CATSDLRGNYGYTF.

This clone showed up just once. The chain recombines TRBV7-9 with TRBJ2-7, with a possible D match to TRBD1 (5 bases). The CDR3 runs to 12 residues. Germline V gene lookup returns CDR1 SEHNR and CDR2 FQNEAQ (reference sequence). V was clipped by 2 bases and J by 7 bases, with 9 bases between them. CDR3 protein: CASSLPGFEQYF. The CDR3 bases are TGTGCCAGCAGCTTACCAGGGTTTGAGCAGTACTTC.

This sequence joins TRBV4-2 and TRBJ2-3; D is possibly TRBD1 (5 bases). The germline V gene encodes CDR1 LGHNA and CDR2 YNFKEQ. CDR3 length: 18 amino acids. V was pared by 0 bases and J by 4 bases, with 20 bases between. The CDR3 nucleotides are TGTGCCAGCAGCCAAGATTCCGGTGGCAGGGAAGGGGCAGATACGCAGTATTTT. This sequence encodes CASSQDSGGREGADTQYF.

V usage is TRBV30 and J usage is TRBJ1-2; TRBD1 matches at 9 bases. CDR1 and CDR2 (germline): GTSNPN, SVGIG (reference sequence). There are 14 residues in the CDR3. Unmatched junction bases numbered 8, after V lost 2 bases and J lost 7 bases. The CDR3 bases are TGTGCCTGGAGTCGCGACAGGGGGGGACGTGGCTACACCTTC. Its translation: CAWSRDRGGRGYTF.

The chain combines TRBV19 with TRBJ1-1; D perhaps matches TRBD1 (5 bases). The V gene lost 6 bases and the J gene lost 5 bases, with 19 bases spanning the gap. This CDR3 is 15 amino acids long. Germline CDR1 LNHDA, CDR2 SQIVND (reference sequence). CDR3 amino acids: CASSPDQGMGTEAFF. DNA of the CDR3: TGTGCCAGTAGCCCTGACCAGGGAATGGGTACTGAAGCTTTCTTT.

The chain employs TRBV28 and TRBJ1-1; D uncertain. In germline, CDR1 is MDHEN, CDR2 SYDVKM. Trimming shortened V by 3 bases and J by 4 bases, and 21 bases separated the two germline ends. CDR3 length: 17 residues. This chain's CDR3 is CASSLAPIRVAPTEAFF. In DNA form, the CDR3 reads TGTGCCAGCAGTTTGGCCCCCATCCGGGTTGCCCCCACTGAAGCTTTCTTT.

The table lists this clone with a count of one. This chain connects TRBV25-1 to TRBJ1-2, with D tentatively TRBD1 (5 bases). This CDR3 region has 13 residues. V shed 8 bases and J shed 1 base, with 11 bases lying between them. CDR1 MGHDK and CDR2 SYGVNS come from the germline V gene. CDR3 DNA: TGTGCCAGCGGGCGGGGCCTTAACTATGGCTACACCTTC. Its translation: CASGRGLNYGYTF.

This clone was counted a single time. V usage is TRBV6-5 and J usage is TRBJ2-1; 8 bases are shared with TRBD1. The germline gives CDR1 MNHEY, CDR2 SVGAGI. Trimming at V came to 6 bases and at J to 2 bases, leaving 3 bases not matched to a gene. The CDR3 length is 14 residues. CDR3 region: CASSSGGPYNEQFF. DNA of the CDR3: TGTGCCAGCAGCTCAGGGGGCCCCTACAATGAGCAGTTCTTC.

The count of this clone is one. This sequence joins TRBV6-1 and TRBJ1-5; a weak D match, TRBD1 (5 bases). Trimming left V 1 base short and J 4 bases short, with 11 bases between. The CDR3 runs 15 residues. The V gene's germline CDR1 is MNHNS and CDR2 SASEGT. CDR3 sequence (DNA): TGTGCCAGCAGTGAAGGAAGACAGCCGAATCAGCCCCAGCATTTT. This encodes CASSEGRQPNQPQHF.

V and J are TRBV7-3 and TRBJ1-1, with 7 bases aligning to TRBD1. The J segment lost 3 bases and the V segment lost 5 bases, leaving 15 bases of the junction unmatched. The germline gives CDR1 SGHTA, CDR2 FQGTGA. This CDR3 has 17 residues. CDR3 bases: TGTGCCAGCAGCCCAGCGACGGTGGGACAGACTGACACTGAAGCTTTCTTT. Its protein product is CASSPATVGQTDTEAFF.

This clone was seen just once. The genes are TRBV2 and TRBJ1-6, with D unclear. CDR1 and CDR2 (germline): SNHLY, FYNNEI. Trimming took 7 bases from V and 3 from J, leaving 7 bases between them. CDR3 length: 13 residues. The CDR3 sequence is CASNGRYNSPLHF. As DNA, the CDR3 is TGTGCCAGCAACGGTCGCTATAATTCACCCCTCCACTTT.

This clone was counted once. The rearrangement joins TRBV18 to TRBJ1-3; D not certain. Germline loops: CDR1 KGHSH, CDR2 LQKENI. V was trimmed by 2 bases and J by 8 bases, leaving 13 bases between them. This CDR3 is 14 amino acids long. The CDR3 reads CASSPTGVLDTIYF. CDR3 sequence (DNA): TGTGCCAGCTCACCAACCGGGGTCCTAGACACCATATATTTT. The variable domain in full, with the rest retrieved from reference TRBV18 and TRBJ1-3, is NAGVMQNPRHLVRRRGQEARLRCSPMKGHSHVYWYRQLPEEGLKFMVYLQKENIIDESGMPKERFSAEFPKEGPSILRIQQVVRGDSAAYFCASSPTGVLDTIYFGEGSWLTVV.

The chain has TRBV12-3 or TRBV12-4 and TRBJ2-4, with TRBD2 matching over 8 bases. The CDR3 loop spans 13 amino acids. V lost 5 bases and J lost 9; bases outside the gene matches: 6. This CDR3 is CASSQREKGIQYF. CDR3 DNA: TGTGCCAGCAGTCAGCGGGAGAAGGGCATTCAGTACTTC.